This TCR beta chain stems from a study of tumor and adjacent non-tumor tissue in lung cancer. This sample's RNA came from whole unsorted tissue. Trimming removed 1 base from V and 0 bases from J, with 3 bases in between. Germline V lookup: CDR1 LNHNV, CDR2 YYDKDF (reference sequence). The CDR3 totals 13 residues. TCRbeta libraries were built with three rounds of nested PCR, modified from ARM-PCR. TCRdb re-called the multiplex PCR reads through MiXCR, storing one row per CDR3 protein. The sample yields approximately 90,000 distinct CDR3 sequences, about 72% seen once. This clonotype occurred many times. The antigen remains unidentified. Broader study findings: Shorter survival was associated with higher TCR diversity in tumors. Tumor tissue had significantly higher TCR diversity than normal lung.

Input material: lung tumor tissue. The rearrangement links TRBV15 to TRBJ1-1; D is ambiguous. The TCR sequence derives from a man aged 60 to 75 with non-small cell lung cancer. CDR3 region: CATSRVMNTEAFF. The CDR3 DNA sequence: TGTGCCACCAGCAGAGTCATGAACACTGAAGCTTTCTTT.